One and the same sample provided the 20 T cell receptor beta chains below, sequenced in a study of cytomegalovirus exposure and HLA in healthy donors. A multiplex PCR was run with 60 Vbeta primers and 13 Jbeta primers. The protocol was immunoSEQ multiplex PCR, while the TCRdb copy is restricted to in-frame clones and leaves out a portion. The repertoire consists of 120,000 or so clones, with around 85% occurring once and the leading ten covering more than 2%. Material: PBMCs. These receptor sequences come from a man aged 25-45 years in good health and CMV-seronegative.

The table lists this clone with a count of one. The CDR3 loop reads CASSRPSGSYNEQFF. As DNA, the CDR3 is TGTGCCAGCAGCCGACCTTCGGGCTCCTACAATGAGCAGTTCTTC. The chain carries TRBV5-4 and TRBJ2-1; unclear D gene. Germline V gene sequence: CDR1 SGHNT, CDR2 YYREEE (reference sequence). The CDR3 covers 15 residues. Trimming shortened V by 4 bases and J by 0 bases, and 11 bases separated the two germline ends.

The chain carries TRBV6-5 and TRBJ2-7, with 9 nucleotides matching TRBD1. V trimming: 4 bases; J trimming: 5 bases; junction bases outside the gene matches: 6. Germline V lookup: CDR1 MNHEY, CDR2 SVGAGI. CDR3 length: 14 amino acids. In nucleotides, the CDR3 is TGTGCCAGCAGTTTCCGGGACAGGGCCAACGAGCAGTACTTC. It codes for CASSFRDRANEQYF.

This clone was seen just once. The chain joins TRBV7-6 to TRBJ2-5; 8 nucleotides match TRBD2. The germline V gene has CDR1 SGHVS and CDR2 FNYEAQ. CDR3 size: 15 residues. V shed 8 bases, J shed 1 base, and the junction held 9 bases outside the gene matches. CDR3 nucleotides: TGTGCCAGCGGCTCTTTAGCGGGGTCCCAAGAGACCCAGTACTTC. This gives the protein CASGSLAGSQETQYF.

This clone was picked up a small number of times. V and J are TRBV12-5 and TRBJ1-1; D may be TRBD1 (6 bases). V gave up 1 base and J gave up 4 bases, with 13 bases separating them. There are 15 residues in the CDR3. Germline CDR1 reads LGHNT; CDR2 reads FRNRAP. The CDR3 region is CASGLGLGASTEAFF. The CDR3 nucleotides are TGTGCTAGTGGTTTGGGACTGGGGGCATCCACTGAAGCTTTCTTT.

This clone was seen just once. The V and J genes are TRBV4-1 and TRBJ2-3, with TRBD2 as a possible D gene (6 bases). V gave up 0 bases and J gave up 4 bases, with 11 bases separating them. Germline assignment: CDR1 MGHRA and CDR2 YSYEKL. The CDR3 loop spans 15 amino acids. CDR3 sequence reads: CASSQDRTGADTQYF. Here the CDR3 DNA reads TGCGCCAGCAGCCAAGACCGCACGGGGGCAGATACGCAGTATTTT.

The chain links TRBV9 to TRBJ2-7; 7 bases map to TRBD1. The V and J ends lost 3 bases and 3 bases, in that order; junction bases with no gene match: 15. The CDR3 length is 17 residues. CDR1 and CDR2 from the germline V gene are SGDLS and YYNGEE. The CDR3 bases are TGTGCCAGCAGCGACCAAAGGCCCGGGACAGCCTTCTACGAGCAGTACTTC. Residues: CASSDQRPGTAFYEQYF.

This clone showed up just a few times. The V call is TRBV25-1, the J call TRBJ2-3; the match to TRBD1 covers 10 bases. Germline loops: CDR1 MGHDK, CDR2 SYGVNS. CDR3 length equals 16 residues. J lost 4 bases, V lost 4 bases, and 8 bases had no gene match. The CDR3 sequence: CASSVTGGKGADTQYF. The DNA for the CDR3 is TGTGCCAGCAGTGTGACAGGGGGCAAGGGGGCAGATACGCAGTATTTT.

The chain carries TRBV19 and TRBJ1-2; a possible D gene is TRBD1 (6 bases). V gave up 3 bases and J gave up 4 bases, with 9 bases separating them. The length of the CDR3 is 13 residues. Looked up from germline, CDR1 is LNHDA and CDR2 is SQIVND (reference sequence). The CDR3 nucleotides read TGTGCCAGTAGTATGACAGGATCCTATGGCTACACCTTC. Residues: CASSMTGSYGYTF. Supplemented by reference TRBV19 and TRBJ1-2, the full variable domain reads DGGITQSPKYLFRKEGQNVTLSCEQNLNHDAMYWYRQDPGQGLRLIYYSQIVNDFQKGDIAEGYSVSREKKESFPLTVTSAQKNPTAFYLCASSMTGSYGYTFGSGTRLTVV.

The chain carries TRBV5-1 and TRBJ2-1; D uncertain. The CDR3 extends over 13 amino acids. Germline lookup yields CDR1 SGHRS and CDR2 YFSETQ. Trimming removed 0 bases from V and 6 bases from J, with 7 bases in between. DNA of the CDR3: TGCGCCAGCAGCTTGGTCTCTAGCAATGAGCAGTTCTTC. This codes for CASSLVSSNEQFF.

Comment on this clone: An end of the junction differs from the germline gene, which may be a read error. The J gene is TRBJ1-4, the V gene TRBV7-9; D might be TRBD1 (5 bases). The CDR3 is 18 amino acids. CDR1 SEHNR and CDR2 FQNEAQ come from the germline V gene (reference sequence). CDR3 sequence: CSSSLGYRIRRSIEKLFF. The CDR3 bases are TGTTCCAGCAGCTTAGGTTACAGGATCAGGCGCTCTATCGAAAAACTGTTTTTT.

V and J are TRBV6-1 and TRBJ1-6; 8 bases map to TRBD1. The CDR3 sequence is 15 residues long. V lost 0 bases, J lost 9 bases, and 4 bases stayed unmatched. Germline CDR1 and CDR2: MNHNS and SASEGT. CDR3 nucleotide sequence: TGTGCCAGCAGTGAAGCGCAGGGGGCGCCTTCACCCCTCCACTTT. Its translation: CASSEAQGAPSPLHF.

V and J are TRBV19 and TRBJ1-5; TRBD1 is a possible D gene (5 bases). V was pared by 2 bases and J by 11 bases, with 19 bases between. CDR1 is LNHDA, CDR2 SQIVND, per germline (reference sequence). This CDR3 region has 15 residues. Written as DNA, the CDR3 is TGTGCCAGTAGTATATCGGGGGGACGTCGCGCGGCCCAGCATTTT. Translated, it gives CASSISGGRRAAQHF.

The genes are TRBV2 and TRBJ2-2; no firm D call. V dropped 6 bases and J dropped 8 bases, with 7 bases sitting between them. This CDR3 comprises 11 residues. Germline CDR1 and CDR2: SNHLY and FYNNEI. The CDR3 protein is CASRFNGELFF. CDR3 in DNA: TGTGCCAGCAGGTTTAATGGGGAGCTGTTTTTT.

The chain links TRBV6-6 to TRBJ1-5, with D hard to call. V lost 6 bases, J lost 2 bases, and 11 bases lay in between. Germline-derived CDR1 and CDR2 are MNHNY and SVGAGI (reference sequence). CDR3 size: 14 residues. The CDR3 reads CASSRRGGNQPQHF. CDR3 DNA sequence: TGTGCCAGCAGCCGGCGCGGGGGCAATCAGCCCCAGCATTTT.

This rearrangement joins TRBV5-4 to TRBJ2-1; 7 bases line up with TRBD2. Losses at the gene ends were 7 bases for V and 9 bases for J; bases not matched to a gene: 13. Germline V gene data show CDR1 as SGHNT and CDR2 as YYREEE (reference sequence). The CDR3 sequence is 14 residues long. The CDR3 coding sequence is TGTGCCAGCCACTTAGGGAGGGGCGTTGGTGAGCAGTTCTTC. This sequence encodes CASHLGRGVGEQFF.

The rearrangement uses TRBV6-1 and TRBJ2-1; 10 bases match TRBD2. Germline assignment: CDR1 MNHNS and CDR2 SASEGT. V dropped 6 bases and J dropped 10; count of bases not matched to a gene: 9. The CDR3 spans 14 residues. The CDR3 DNA reads as TGTGCCAGCAGCCTTAGCGGGGGGTGGTCCGAGCAGTTCTTC. This sequence encodes CASSLSGGWSEQFF.

J is TRBJ2-3 and V is TRBV4-3; D unclear. Germline CDR1 is LGHNA and CDR2 is YSLEER. Trimming removed 6 bases at V and 1 base at J, with 14 bases between. There are 15 residues in the CDR3. The CDR3 DNA reads as TGCGCCAGCAGAGAGGAACTAATGGGCACAGATACGCAGTATTTT. This encodes CASREELMGTDTQYF.

The V and J genes are TRBV6-1 and TRBJ2-1; D is undetermined. Germline V gene sequence: CDR1 MNHNS, CDR2 SASEGT. The CDR3 contains 12 residues. V lost 2 bases to trimming and J lost 7 bases, with 6 bases between them. CDR3 DNA sequence: TGTGCCAGCAGTGAATGGCGGAATGAGCAGTTCTTC. Encoded protein: CASSEWRNEQFF.

This clone has just a few counts. CDR3 sequence reads: CASSAYLGGYGYTF. CDR3 in DNA: TGTGCCAGTAGTGCGTACCTGGGGGGATATGGCTACACCTTC. This chain joins TRBV19 and TRBJ1-2, with D possibly matching TRBD1 (5 bases). Trimming took 5 bases from V and 5 from J, leaving 15 bases between them. The CDR3 spans 14 residues. The germline V gene has CDR1 LNHDA and CDR2 SQIVND (reference sequence).

V gene TRBV11-2 combines with J gene TRBJ2-7; D possibly corresponds to TRBD1 (6 bases). Trimming took off 4 bases at V and 3 bases at J, with 16 bases between the two ends. This CDR3 region has 15 residues. Germline V gives CDR1 SGHAT, CDR2 FQNNGV. The CDR3 reads CASSSSSRGDYEQYF. CDR3 nucleotide sequence: TGTGCCAGCAGCTCATCATCCAGGGGAGACTACGAGCAGTACTTC.